These T cell receptor beta chains were read from a single sample in a study of blood T cell repertoires in COVID-19. Sequencing was performed with immunoSEQ multiplex PCR; in TCRdb, only in-frame clones are kept and a portion is missing. The data show approximately 170,000 clones, with 81% seen just once and 9.5% to 11% held by the top ten. The sample comprised peripheral blood. The receptors stem from a man aged 55 to 70 with active or convalescent COVID-19. Both conserved end residues are part of each CDR3. The D gene is left open where the match is weak. Some rows have no size entry. The others give once, few or many, or a class for an expanded clone.

j_call,v_call,d_call,clone_size,cdr3_length,cdr3_aa,cdr3_nt
TRBJ2-7,TRBV28,-,-,14,CASSGNRDPYEQYF,TGTGCCAGCAGTGGTAACAGGGATCCCTACGAGCAGTACTTC
TRBJ1-1,TRBV28,-,-,14,CASRSPGGWAEAFF,TGTGCCAGCAGATCCCCCGGGGGGTGGGCTGAAGCTTTCTTT
TRBJ2-6,TRBV2,-,-,15,CASSRQLAGANVLTF,TGTGCCAGCAGTCGACAGTTGGCCGGGGCCAACGTCCTGACTTTC
TRBJ2-1,TRBV5-1,TRBD1,-,13,CASSATGVNEQFF,TGCGCCAGCAGCGCGACAGGGGTCAATGAGCAGTTCTTC
TRBJ1-1,TRBV13,-,-,15,CASSGKGGANTEAFF,TGTGCCAGCAGTGGTAAGGGAGGCGCGAACACTGAAGCTTTCTTT
TRBJ2-1,TRBV10-1,TRBD2,-,16,CASSGGGSGSPNEQFF,TGCGCCAGCAGTGGGGGTGGTAGCGGGAGTCCCAATGAGCAGTTCTTC
TRBJ1-2,TRBV2,TRBD1,-,15,CASSSTGGASGGYTF,TGTGCCAGCAGCTCCACAGGGGGCGCCTCGGGTGGCTACACCTTC
TRBJ1-2,TRBV29-1,-,-,13,CSVDDNGGYGYTF,TGCAGCGTTGATGACAACGGGGGCTATGGCTACACCTTC
TRBJ2-5,TRBV28,TRBD1,-,13,CASRGQGEETQYF,TGTGCCAGCAGGGGACAGGGGGAAGAGACCCAGTACTTC
TRBJ2-1,TRBV12-3/TRBV12-4,TRBD2,once,13,CAIKAGSYNEQFF,TGTGCCATCAAAGCGGGGTCCTACAATGAGCAGTTCTTC
TRBJ2-7,TRBV19,TRBD1,-,15,CASNAGQGSSYEQYF,TGTGCCAGTAACGCCGGACAGGGGAGCTCCTACGAGCAGTACTTC
TRBJ2-2,TRBV4-1,TRBD2,-,19,CASSQKPTGLAGVTGELFF,TGCGCCAGCAGCCAAAAACCAACGGGACTAGCGGGAGTTACCGGGGAGCTGTTTTTT
TRBJ1-5,TRBV19,TRBD1,-,16,CASSIRDRGSNQPQHF,TGTGCCAGTAGTATCCGGGACAGGGGAAGCAATCAGCCCCAGCATTTT
TRBJ2-7,TRBV6-6,TRBD1,-,15,CASSPGQGSSSEQYF,TGTGCCAGCAGTCCCGGACAGGGCTCTTCAAGCGAGCAGTACTTC
TRBJ2-4,TRBV19,TRBD1,-,18,CASSSGQGVLLAKNIQYF,TGTGCCAGTAGTTCCGGACAGGGGGTCCTACTAGCCAAAAACATTCAGTACTTC
TRBJ2-3,TRBV5-6,-,-,16,CASSPTPGKNTDTQYF,TGTGCCAGCAGCCCAACCCCGGGAAAAAACACAGATACGCAGTATTTT
TRBJ2-1,TRBV9,TRBD2,-,20,CASSEPEGLAGERSYNEQFF,TGTGCCAGCAGCGAGCCGGAGGGACTAGCGGGGGAACGCTCCTACAATGAGCAGTTCTTC
TRBJ1-5,TRBV3-1/TRBV3-2,-,-,15,CASSQGAGPRQPQHF,TGTGCCAGCAGCCAAGGTGCGGGGCCGCGACAGCCCCAGCATTTT
TRBJ2-7,TRBV24-1,TRBD2,few,16,CATSGGASGNTYEQYF,TGTGCCACCAGCGGAGGGGCTAGCGGGAATACCTACGAGCAGTACTTC
TRBJ1-1,TRBV5-1,-,-,16,CASSLGGGWQNTEAFF,TGCGCCAGCAGCTTGGGAGGTGGGTGGCAGAACACTGAAGCTTTCTTT
TRBJ2-5,TRBV10-3,TRBD2,-,16,CAISDWTSGGVETQYF,TGTGCCATCAGTGATTGGACTAGCGGGGGGGTAGAGACCCAGTACTTC
TRBJ2-1,TRBV7-2,-,-,16,CASSLRYRVTYNEQFF,TGTGCCAGCAGCTTAAGGTACAGGGTAACCTACAATGAGCAGTTCTTC
TRBJ2-5,TRBV5-1,-,-,13,CASSWDTQETQYF,TGCGCCAGCAGCTGGGACACCCAAGAGACCCAGTACTTC
TRBJ1-1,TRBV6-5,TRBD1,-,14,CASIKTTGGTEAFF,TGTGCCAGCATCAAAACAACAGGGGGCACTGAAGCTTTCTTT
TRBJ2-7,TRBV9,TRBD1,-,16,CASSVGGGTATYEQYF,TGTGCCAGCAGCGTAGGGGGTGGGACAGCAACCTACGAGCAGTACTTC
TRBJ2-7,TRBV19,-,-,15,CASSAVSSGNVEQYF,TGTGCCAGTAGTGCAGTTTCATCGGGGAATGTAGAGCAGTACTTC
TRBJ2-7,TRBV21-1,-,-,15,CASSKARQEPYEQYF,TGTGCCAGCAGCAAAGCGAGACAGGAGCCCTACGAGCAGTACTTC
TRBJ2-7,TRBV29-1,TRBD1,-,14,CSVGTGQGANEQYF,TGCAGCGTGGGGACTGGACAGGGTGCGAACGAGCAGTACTTC
TRBJ2-7,TRBV10-3,TRBD1,-,14,CAISSDRTTYEQYF,TGTGCCATCAGTTCGGACAGGACAACCTACGAGCAGTACTTC
TRBJ1-5,TRBV25-1,-,-,14,CASSGFTEPQPQHF,TGTGCCAGCAGCGGCTTTACAGAACCGCAGCCCCAGCATTTT
TRBJ2-3,TRBV5-1,-,-,12,CASTLGADTQYF,TGCGCCAGCACCCTGGGAGCGGATACGCAGTATTTT
TRBJ2-7,TRBV5-4,TRBD2,-,15,CASSPGTSGKGEQYF,TGTGCCAGCAGCCCGGGGACTAGCGGGAAAGGGGAGCAGTACTTC
TRBJ2-3,TRBV29-1,-,-,12,CSVVDRADTQYF,TGCAGCGTTGTCGACAGAGCAGATACGCAGTATTTT